Below, 20 T cell receptor beta chains from the same sample are listed, as sequenced in a study of PD-1 blockade in mismatch repair-deficient tumors. These receptors have no identified antigens. Assay used: immunoSEQ multiplex PCR; TCRdb lists only in-frame clones, some missing. The sample includes approximately 10,000 clones, around nine tenths seen only once; the top ten take around 8.9%. Time point indicated: 10-day in vitro stimulation with candidate neoantigen peptide 3. The material sequenced was cells cultured in vitro, taken from a patient treated with pembrolizumab. The receptors shown here come from an adult with mismatch repair-deficient cancer.

The rearrangement uses TRBV11-2 and TRBJ2-7, with 9 bases matching TRBD1. Germline V gene lookup returns CDR1 SGHAT and CDR2 FQNNGV. Losses at the gene ends were 4 bases for V and 2 bases for J; bases not matched to a gene: 6. The length of the CDR3 is 15 residues. As DNA, the CDR3 is TGTGCCAGCAGCTCCGGGACAGGGAGGACCTACGAGCAGTACTTC. Translated, it gives CASSSGTGRTYEQYF.

CDR3: CASRNRGSSYEQYF. In DNA form, the CDR3 reads TGTGCCAGCAGGAATCGGGGGAGCTCCTACGAGCAGTACTTC. This sequence joins TRBV5-4 and TRBJ2-7; D perhaps matches TRBD2 (6 bases). The V end was cut by 5 bases, the J end by 0 bases, with 12 bases between. Germline assignment: CDR1 SGHNT and CDR2 YYREEE (reference sequence). The length of the CDR3 is 14 residues.

This rearrangement joins TRBV5-1 to TRBJ2-7, with TRBD1 identical over 8 bases. The ends lost 0 bases at V and 4 bases at J; junction bases unmatched: 6. The germline CDR1 and CDR2 sequences are SGHRS and YFSETQ. The CDR3 spans 15 residues. CDR3: CASSLVAGQEYEQYF. In DNA form, the CDR3 reads TGCGCCAGCAGCTTGGTTGCGGGACAGGAGTACGAGCAGTACTTC.

The genes are TRBV29-1 and TRBJ1-5; D is unresolved. CDR1 SQVTM and CDR2 ANQGSEA come from the germline V gene. V lost 7 bases and J 3 bases, leaving 13 bases between the germline ends. The CDR3 runs 13 residues. The CDR3 is CSAEAGPNQPQHF. The CDR3 region has the DNA TGCAGCGCAGAAGCGGGCCCCAATCAGCCCCAGCATTTT. Full variable domain (remainder filled in from reference TRBV29-1 and TRBJ1-5): SAVISQKPSRDICQRGTSLTIQCQVDSQVTMMFWYRQQPGQSLTLIATANQGSEATYESGFVIDKFPISRPNLTFSTLTVSNMSPEDSSIYLCSAEAGPNQPQHFGDGTRLSIL.

The J gene is TRBJ1-2, the V gene TRBV5-1; TRBD1 might be the D (6 bases). V lost 4 bases and J 8 bases, leaving 21 bases between the germline ends. Germline V CDR1 and CDR2: SGHRS, YFSETQ. The CDR3 extends over 15 amino acids. CDR3 nucleotide sequence: TGCGCCAGCAGCCTGATACAGGGCTCGCTTGGGGGCTACACCTTC. This encodes CASSLIQGSLGGYTF. Supplemented by reference TRBV5-1 and TRBJ1-2, the full variable domain reads KAGVTQTPRYLIKTRGQQVTLSCSPISGHRSVSWYQQTPGQGLQFLFEYFSETQRNKGNFPGRFSGRQFSNSRSEMNVSTLELGDSALYLCASSLIQGSLGGYTFGSGTRLTVV.

The chain couples TRBV28 to TRBJ1-4, with D tentatively TRBD1 (5 bases). V was pared by 4 bases and J by 11 bases, with 20 bases between. This CDR3 is 15 amino acids long. The germline gives CDR1 MDHEN, CDR2 SYDVKM. The CDR3 spells CASSSPGQGSEKLFF. CDR3 in DNA: TGTGCCAGCAGTTCCCCCGGGCAGGGTAGTGAGAAACTGTTTTTT.

The chain couples TRBV11-2 to TRBJ2-2, with 7 positions matching TRBD1. This CDR3 region has 15 residues. The germline V gene has CDR1 SGHAT and CDR2 FQNNGV. The V and J ends lost 4 bases and 3 bases, in that order; junction bases with no gene match: 5. The CDR3 DNA sequence: TGTGCCAGCAGCTCATACAGGGGAGACACCGGGGAGCTGTTTTTT. Translating gives CASSSYRGDTGELFF.

The chain employs TRBV19 and TRBJ2-7; D might be TRBD1 or TRBD2, each matching 5 bases. This CDR3 comprises 14 residues. Trimming pared 8 bases from V and 2 bases from J, leaving 16 bases between. The germline V gene encodes CDR1 LNHDA and CDR2 SQIVND (reference sequence). CDR3 sequence reads: CASQTGTVPYEQYF. The CDR3 nucleotides are TGTGCCAGTCAGACGGGGACGGTCCCCTACGAGCAGTACTTC.

J is TRBJ2-1 and V is TRBV19, with D possibly matching TRBD2 (6 bases). This CDR3 is 18 amino acids long. Germline V gene sequence: CDR1 LNHDA, CDR2 SQIVND (reference sequence). V was clipped by 0 bases and J by 5 bases, with 20 bases between them. The CDR3, as DNA: TGTGCCAGTAGTATAGACCCCGGGACTGGCCAGTTTGACAATGAGCAGTTCTTC. Its translation: CASSIDPGTGQFDNEQFF.

This chain links TRBV30 with TRBJ1-5, with 9 nucleotides matching TRBD1. Germline assignment: CDR1 GTSNPN and CDR2 SVGIG (reference sequence). The CDR3 has 14 residues. V shed 3 bases, J shed 5 bases, and the junction held 5 bases outside the gene matches. The CDR3 nucleotides are TGTGCCTGGAGGGACAGGGGAGGGGATCAGCCCCAGCATTTT. This encodes CAWRDRGGDQPQHF.

The V and J genes are TRBV5-6 and TRBJ2-5; 13 nucleotides align to TRBD2. In germline, CDR1 is SGHDT, CDR2 YYEEEE. The length of the CDR3 is 17 residues. V shed 5 bases and J 0 bases; nucleotides not matched to a gene: 7. CDR3 region: CASRSGTSGTYQETQYF. As DNA, the CDR3 is TGTGCCAGCAGATCCGGGACTAGCGGGACGTACCAAGAGACCCAGTACTTC.

Note on this clone: One junction end does not reproduce the germline sequence, and a read error may be involved. The V gene is TRBV7-2, the J gene TRBJ2-1; no reliable D call. In germline, CDR1 is SGHTA, CDR2 FQGNSA. The CDR3 consists of 11 residues. CDR3 region: CASTPAPEQFF. CDR3 sequence (DNA): TGTGCCAGCACGCCGGCACCTGAGCAATTCTTC.

The chain employs TRBV7-9 and TRBJ2-7; 8 bases line up with TRBD2. V lost 6 bases, J lost 1 base, and 5 bases stayed unmatched. This CDR3 spans 14 amino acids. In germline, CDR1 is SEHNR, CDR2 FQNEAQ (reference sequence). CDR3 residues: CASSRGLGSYEQYF. The CDR3 DNA is TGTGCCAGCAGTCGGGGACTAGGTTCCTACGAGCAGTACTTC.

This rearrangement joins TRBV7-3 to TRBJ2-2; weak D call: TRBD2 (6 bases). Germline V gives CDR1 SGHTA, CDR2 FQGTGA. V lost 5 bases and J lost 7, with 17 bases in between. This CDR3 spans 15 amino acids. Written as DNA, the CDR3 is TGTGCCAGCAGCCCCAGGGATGTGGGGGGCGGGGAGCTGTTTTTT. Protein sequence: CASSPRDVGGGELFF.

The CDR3 is CASSDQSTDTQYF. CDR3 nucleotide sequence: TGTGCCTCCTCGGACCAAAGCACAGATACGCAGTATTTT. The chain couples TRBV10-3 to TRBJ2-3; D gene ambiguous. The CDR3 covers 13 residues. V was trimmed by 11 bases and J by 0 bases, leaving 12 bases between them. Looked up from germline, CDR1 is ENHRY and CDR2 is SYGVKD.

The V gene is TRBV6-5, the J gene TRBJ2-7, with 7 bases lining up with TRBD1. The germline V gene has CDR1 MNHEY and CDR2 SVGAGI. This CDR3 comprises 13 residues. The J segment lost 5 bases and the V segment lost 2 bases, leaving 3 bases of the junction unmatched. CDR3 amino acids: CASSYETGDEQYF. The DNA for the CDR3 is TGTGCCAGCAGTTACGAAACAGGGGACGAGCAGTACTTC.

In this sample, this clone turned up once. The chain carries TRBV7-2 and TRBJ2-7, with a tentative D call TRBD2 (5 bases). The CDR3 covers 15 residues. The germline CDR1 and CDR2 sequences are SGHTA and FQGNSA. Trimming pared 5 bases from V and 3 bases from J, leaving 17 bases between. CDR3 in amino acids: CASSTSGVAIYEQYF. The DNA for the CDR3 is TGTGCCAGCAGCACCTCCGGGGTCGCTATCTACGAGCAGTACTTC.

The CDR3 region is CASSPGQGGYGYTF. The CDR3 region has the DNA TGTGCCAGCAGTCCTGGACAGGGGGGCTATGGCTACACCTTC. V gene TRBV28 combines with J gene TRBJ1-2; 10 nucleotides align to TRBD1. The germline V gene has CDR1 MDHEN and CDR2 SYDVKM. CDR3 size: 14 residues. J gave up 4 bases and V 5 bases, and 4 bases lay outside the gene matches.

This chain joins TRBV7-9 and TRBJ2-7; unclear D gene. Germline V lookup: CDR1 SEHNR, CDR2 FQNEAQ (reference sequence). Trimming cost V 2 bases and J 7 bases, with 12 bases left between them. CDR3 length: 13 residues. Here the CDR3 DNA reads TGTGCCAGCAGCTTAACCCCCGAATTGGAGCAGTACTTC. As protein: CASSLTPELEQYF.

The CDR3 here is CASSAGLAGGTDTQYF. As DNA, the CDR3 is TGTGCCAGCAGCGCGGGACTAGCGGGAGGGACAGATACGCAGTATTTT. The chain uses TRBV9 and TRBJ2-3; the match to TRBD2 covers 16 bases. Per germline, CDR1 SGDLS and CDR2 YYNGEE. The V and J ends lost 3 bases and 3 bases, in that order; junction bases with no gene match: 1. The CDR3 has 16 amino acids.